Detailed here is one T cell receptor (beta chain). The antigen is unknown. TCRdb passed the 5' RACE reads through MiXCR, listing each CDR3 protein once. The sample holds about 920,000 distinct CDR3 sequences; approximately 13% are singletons and the top ten take about 1.5%. The sample originates from a study of identical twins. Study-level results: Within cord blood, abundant beta clonotypes carried fewer insertions, but memory repertoires showed no such trend.

The CDR3 has 13 residues. V lost 2 bases to trimming and J lost 6 bases; unmatched junction nucleotides: 3. Separately, the same data were catalogued under a study of yellow fever vaccine responses in identical twins.

This sequence was found in a woman younger than 30 in good health. The rearrangement uses TRBV12-3 or TRBV12-4 and TRBJ2-7, with 8 bases that match TRBD1. The sample comprised PBMCs. The chain's CDR3 is CASSLRQGLEQYF. CDR3 in DNA: TGTGCCAGCAGTTTACGACAGGGGCTCGAGCAGTACTTC.